These T cell receptor beta chains were read from a single sample in a study of graft-versus-host responses after intestinal transplantation. These receptors lack a known antigen. This table comes from immunoSEQ multiplex PCR, and its TCRdb copy is limited to in-frame clones, with some not included. The profile shows over 85,000 clones, over 85% of them singletons. This specimen was unstimulated CD8+ T cells sorted from spleen or lymph node cells, taken before intestinal transplant. The receptor source for this set is a human donor who received an intestinal transplant. Both conserved end residues are part of each CDR3. Each record gives: J gene, D gene, clone size, V gene, CDR3 DNA, CDR3 protein. The D gene is left open where the match is weak. The size field is filled for only some rows; it gives once, few, many or a size class.

J: TRBJ1-3
D: NA
size: few
V: TRBV7-6
DNA: TGTGCCAGCAGCTCCAGGGAGGGCGGAAACACCATATATTTT
CDR3: CASSSREGGNTIYF

J: TRBJ1-1
D: NA
size: NA
V: TRBV27
DNA: TGTGCCAGCAGTTTATTCCAGGGCTACACTGAAGCTTTCTTT
CDR3: CASSLFQGYTEAFF

J: TRBJ2-3
D: NA
size: NA
V: TRBV19
DNA: TGTGCCAGTAGTATGGCCGACTTCGATACGCAGTATTTT
CDR3: CASSMADFDTQYF

J: TRBJ2-7
D: TRBD1
size: NA
V: TRBV11-2
DNA: TGTGCCAGCAGCTTCGGGACAGGGGTCTTAGAGCAGTACTTC
CDR3: CASSFGTGVLEQYF

J: TRBJ2-6
D: NA
size: once
V: TRBV4-1
DNA: TGCGCCAGCAGCCAAGTAGGGGGGAGGGCCTCTTCTGGGGCCAACGTCCTGACTTTC
CDR3: CASSQVGGRASSGANVLTF

J: TRBJ2-7
D: NA
size: NA
V: TRBV12-5
DNA: TGTGCTAGTGGTTTCCTTTTCCCCGCGGAGGGCACCTACGAGCAGTACTTC
CDR3: CASGFLFPAEGTYEQYF

J: TRBJ2-7
D: NA
size: NA
V: TRBV4-2
DNA: TGTGCCAGCAGCCACCTCGGCGGAGGGCTTTCCTACGAGCAGTACTTC
CDR3: CASSHLGGGLSYEQYF

J: TRBJ1-1
D: TRBD1
size: once
V: TRBV14
DNA: TGTGCCAGCAGCCATTCTATTGGGGACAGAGGTTTAGACACTGAAGCTTTCTTT
CDR3: CASSHSIGDRGLDTEAFF

J: TRBJ1-2
D: NA
size: NA
V: TRBV6-6
DNA: TGTGCCAGCAGTTACGGGGGGGCTAACTATGGCTACACCTTC
CDR3: CASSYGGANYGYTF

J: TRBJ1-1
D: NA
size: NA
V: TRBV7-3
DNA: TGTGCCAGCAGCCTACAGGGTTACACTGAAGCTTTCTTT
CDR3: CASSLQGYTEAFF

J: TRBJ2-1
D: TRBD2
size: once
V: TRBV9
DNA: TGTGCCAGCAGCCCGAACGGGGGGAGCTCCTACAATGAGCAGTTCTTC
CDR3: CASSPNGGSSYNEQFF

J: TRBJ2-2
D: NA
size: once
V: TRBV27
DNA: TGTGCCAGCAGTTTATCCACTAGCAGATACACCGGGGAGCTGTTTTTT
CDR3: CASSLSTSRYTGELFF

J: TRBJ1-1
D: NA
size: NA
V: TRBV4-3
DNA: TGCGCCAGCAGCCAAGCCTTAGGACAGATGAACACTGAAGCTTTCTTT
CDR3: CASSQALGQMNTEAFF

J: TRBJ1-1
D: NA
size: NA
V: TRBV28
DNA: TGTGCCAGCAGTCCACGGACAGTCAACGGGGACACTGAAGCTTTCTTT
CDR3: CASSPRTVNGDTEAFF

J: TRBJ2-4
D: NA
size: NA
V: TRBV5-1
DNA: TGCGCCAGCAGCTTGGGCAGGAGAAGACTAGGCAACATTCAGTACTTC
CDR3: CASSLGRRRLGNIQYF

J: TRBJ2-7
D: NA
size: NA
V: TRBV5-1
DNA: TGCGCCAGCAGCTTGGGACCCACAGCGGAAGGATCCTACGAGCAGTACTTC
CDR3: CASSLGPTAEGSYEQYF

J: TRBJ1-5
D: NA
size: NA
V: TRBV2
DNA: TGTGCCAGCAGTGAAGGACTAAGGGGGCAGCCCCAGCATTTT
CDR3: CASSEGLRGQPQHF

J: TRBJ1-2
D: NA
size: NA
V: TRBV19
DNA: TGTGCCAGTAGTTTCACAGGGAATGGCTACACCTTC
CDR3: CASSFTGNGYTF

J: TRBJ1-1
D: NA
size: few
V: TRBV6-5
DNA: TGTGCCAGCAGTTACGACAAATCCGGGGGAACTGAAGCTTTCTTT
CDR3: CASSYDKSGGTEAFF

J: TRBJ1-2
D: NA
size: NA
V: TRBV9
DNA: TGTGTCAGCAGCGTAGCTACGATCTCGGTGTCAGGGGACTATGGCTACACCTTC
CDR3: CVSSVATISVSGDYGYTF

J: TRBJ2-7
D: NA
size: NA
V: TRBV7-2
DNA: TGTGCCAGCAGCTTGACGGGAGTGGACGAGCAGTACTTC
CDR3: CASSLTGVDEQYF

J: TRBJ2-1
D: NA
size: NA
V: TRBV15
DNA: TGTGCCACCAGCAGCCCGGACGGGAGCTCCTACAATGAGCAGTTCTTC
CDR3: CATSSPDGSSYNEQFF

J: TRBJ1-1
D: NA
size: NA
V: TRBV27
DNA: TGTGCCAGCAGTTTTATATCAGGTGAAGCTTTCTTT
CDR3: CASSFISGEAFF

J: TRBJ2-7
D: NA
size: once
V: TRBV11-1
DNA: TGTGCCAGCAGCACAGACAACTACGAGCAGTACTTC
CDR3: CASSTDNYEQYF

J: TRBJ1-3
D: NA
size: NA
V: TRBV7-2
DNA: TGTGCCAGCAGCCCTCAGGGAAACACCATATATTTT
CDR3: CASSPQGNTIYF

J: TRBJ2-3
D: NA
size: NA
V: TRBV11-1
DNA: TGTGCCAGCAGCTACGAACGACTTCAAGATACGCAGTATTTT
CDR3: CASSYERLQDTQYF

J: TRBJ2-7
D: TRBD2
size: NA
V: TRBV15
DNA: TGTGCCACCAGCACTAGAACTAGCGGGGGAACCTACGAGCAGTACTTC
CDR3: CATSTRTSGGTYEQYF

J: TRBJ2-2
D: NA
size: once
V: TRBV30
DNA: TGTGCCTGGAGACCGACAAACACCGGGGAGCTGTTTTTT
CDR3: CAWRPTNTGELFF

J: TRBJ2-3
D: TRBD2
size: NA
V: TRBV4-2
DNA: TGTGCCAGCAGCCAAGATTTGGCTAGCGGAAGCTACACAGATACGCAGTATTTT
CDR3: CASSQDLASGSYTDTQYF

J: TRBJ1-5
D: NA
size: NA
V: TRBV7-3
DNA: TGTGCCAGCAGCTTAACAGGGGAGGGGTATAGCAATCAGCCCCAGCATTTT
CDR3: CASSLTGEGYSNQPQHF

J: TRBJ2-7
D: NA
size: once
V: TRBV6-1
DNA: TGTGCCATCGCCATTTCTATAAGCTCCTACGAGCAGTACTTC
CDR3: CAIAISISSYEQYF

J: TRBJ2-5
D: TRBD2
size: NA
V: TRBV2
DNA: TGTGCCAGCAGTGATGGGACTAGCGGACAAGAGACCCAGTACTTC
CDR3: CASSDGTSGQETQYF

J: TRBJ2-2
D: NA
size: NA
V: TRBV5-6
DNA: TGTGCCAGCAGCTTGGGTCTGATGGCAGGGTCCACCGGGGAGCTGTTTTTT
CDR3: CASSLGLMAGSTGELFF

J: TRBJ1-6
D: NA
size: NA
V: TRBV4-1
DNA: TGCGCCAGCAGCCAAGATCTGAGTTTGATCTCCTATAATTCACCCCTCCACTTT
CDR3: CASSQDLSLISYNSPLHF

J: TRBJ2-1
D: NA
size: NA
V: TRBV11-3
DNA: TGTGCCAGCAGCTTGGCCGGAGCCAATGAGCAGTTCTTC
CDR3: CASSLAGANEQFF

J: TRBJ1-2
D: TRBD1
size: NA
V: TRBV25-1
DNA: TGTGCCGTCCGGGACAGGGGGGACTATGGCTACACCTTC
CDR3: CAVRDRGDYGYTF

J: TRBJ1-4
D: TRBD1
size: NA
V: TRBV28
DNA: TGTGCCAGCAGTTTTGGACAGGACGAGATTGAAAAACTGTTTTTT
CDR3: CASSFGQDEIEKLFF

J: TRBJ1-1
D: NA
size: NA
V: TRBV11-2
DNA: TGTGCCAGCAGCCACGGGGTGGCCACTGAAGCTTTCTTT
CDR3: CASSHGVATEAFF

J: TRBJ2-1
D: TRBD2
size: NA
V: TRBV6-5
DNA: TGTGCCAGCAGCTACAGCCCGGGACTAGTAATGAATGAGCAGTTCTTC
CDR3: CASSYSPGLVMNEQFF

J: TRBJ2-2
D: TRBD1
size: NA
V: TRBV15
DNA: TGTGCCACCAGCAACCGGGACAGGGGTACCGGGGAGCTGTTTTTT
CDR3: CATSNRDRGTGELFF

J: TRBJ2-1
D: NA
size: NA
V: TRBV19
DNA: TGTGCCAGTAATGGGGGCGCTGGGAATGAGCAGTTCTTC
CDR3: CASNGGAGNEQFF

J: TRBJ1-1
D: NA
size: NA
V: TRBV30
DNA: TGTGCCTGGACTACAGGGACGTACACTGAAGCTTTCTTT
CDR3: CAWTTGTYTEAFF

J: TRBJ2-1
D: TRBD2
size: once
V: TRBV7-9
DNA: TGTGCCAGCACCACTAGCGGGAGGTATGAGCAGTTCTTC
CDR3: CASTTSGRYEQFF

J: TRBJ2-1
D: NA
size: NA
V: TRBV7-9
DNA: TGTGCCAGCAGCACACCCCCGGAGGCGGGGACCGATGAGCAGTTCTTC
CDR3: CASSTPPEAGTDEQFF

J: TRBJ2-7
D: NA
size: NA
V: TRBV7-9
DNA: TGTGCCAGCAGCTTAGACGGGGGTGAAGACTACGAGCAGTACTTC
CDR3: CASSLDGGEDYEQYF

J: TRBJ1-4
D: NA
size: NA
V: TRBV6-5
DNA: TGTGCCAGCAGTTACGCGCAGGGAGGTGGTGAAAAACTGTTTTTT
CDR3: CASSYAQGGGEKLFF

J: TRBJ1-1
D: NA
size: few
V: TRBV6-1
DNA: TGTGCCAGCAGTGAAAGTAGGGGGAACACTGAAGCTTTCTTT
CDR3: CASSESRGNTEAFF

J: TRBJ2-1
D: TRBD2
size: NA
V: TRBV6-1
DNA: TGTGCCAGCAGTGAAGCGTTGCGGGGGTTGCAGTTCTTC
CDR3: CASSEALRGLQFF

J: TRBJ2-3
D: TRBD2
size: NA
V: TRBV4-1
DNA: TGCGCCAGCAGCCAAGATCCCGGGAATAGCGGGGGGATTGGGTATTTT
CDR3: CASSQDPGNSGGIGYF

J: TRBJ2-2
D: TRBD2
size: NA
V: TRBV27
DNA: TGTGCCAGCAGTCCGACTAGCGGCGGCACCGGGGAGCTGTTTTTT
CDR3: CASSPTSGGTGELFF

J: TRBJ2-1
D: NA
size: NA
V: TRBV5-1
DNA: TGCGCCAGCAGCTTAGAACCAGCTAGCGCCTACAATGAGCAGTTCTTC
CDR3: CASSLEPASAYNEQFF

J: TRBJ1-1
D: NA
size: NA
V: TRBV23-1
DNA: TGCGCCAGCAGGCGGCACTTGGGACACAACACTGAAGCTTTCTTT
CDR3: CASRRHLGHNTEAFF

J: TRBJ1-6
D: TRBD1
size: NA
V: TRBV5-5
DNA: TGTGCCAGCAGTCCCGGGACAGCCAATTCACCCCTCCACTTT
CDR3: CASSPGTANSPLHF